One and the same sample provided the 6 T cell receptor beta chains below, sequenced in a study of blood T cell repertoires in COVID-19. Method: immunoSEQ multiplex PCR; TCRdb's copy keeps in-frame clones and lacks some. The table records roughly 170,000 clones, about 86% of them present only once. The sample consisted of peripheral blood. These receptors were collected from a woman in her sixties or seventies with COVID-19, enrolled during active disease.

In DNA, the CDR3 is TGTGCCAGCAGTTACAGTTCCGGGAGGGGCGGTGAGCAGTTCTTC. This translates into CASSYSSGRGGEQFF. The chain uses TRBV6-6 and TRBJ2-1; 8 bases are shared with TRBD2. The CDR3 sequence is 15 residues long. Germline assignment: CDR1 MNHNY and CDR2 SVGAGI (reference sequence). V lost 2 bases, J lost 9 bases, and 9 bases stayed unmatched.

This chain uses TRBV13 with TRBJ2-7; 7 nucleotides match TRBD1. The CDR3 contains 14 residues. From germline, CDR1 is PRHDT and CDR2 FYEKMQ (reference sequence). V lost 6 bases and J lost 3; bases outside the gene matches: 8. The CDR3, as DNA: TGTGCCAGCAGGGTCCAGGGGGTTCACTACGAGCAGTACTTC. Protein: CASRVQGVHYEQYF.

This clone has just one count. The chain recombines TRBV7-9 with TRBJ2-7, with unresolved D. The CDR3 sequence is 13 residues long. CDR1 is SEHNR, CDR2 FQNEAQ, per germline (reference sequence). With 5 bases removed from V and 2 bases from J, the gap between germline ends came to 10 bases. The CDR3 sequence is CASSTSPTYEQYF. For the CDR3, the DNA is TGTGCCAGCAGCACAAGTCCCACCTACGAGCAGTACTTC. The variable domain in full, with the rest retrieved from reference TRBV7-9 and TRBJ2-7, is DTGVSQNPRHKITKRGQNVTFRCDPISEHNRLYWYRQTLGQGPEFLTYFQNEAQLEKSRLLSDRFSAERPKGSFSTLEIQRTEQGDSAMYLCASSTSPTYEQYFGPGTRLTVT.

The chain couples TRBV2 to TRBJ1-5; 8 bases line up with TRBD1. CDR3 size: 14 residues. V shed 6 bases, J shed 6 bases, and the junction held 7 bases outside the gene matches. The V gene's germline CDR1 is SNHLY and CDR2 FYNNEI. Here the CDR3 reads CASRPGQGRQPQHF. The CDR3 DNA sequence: TGTGCCAGCAGACCTGGACAGGGACGTCAGCCCCAGCATTTT.

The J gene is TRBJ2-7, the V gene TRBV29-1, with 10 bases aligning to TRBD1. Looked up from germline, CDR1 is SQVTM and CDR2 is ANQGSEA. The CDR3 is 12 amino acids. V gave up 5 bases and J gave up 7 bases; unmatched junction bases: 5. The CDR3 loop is CSVRQGAGEQYF. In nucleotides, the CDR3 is TGCAGCGTTCGACAGGGGGCGGGTGAGCAGTACTTC.

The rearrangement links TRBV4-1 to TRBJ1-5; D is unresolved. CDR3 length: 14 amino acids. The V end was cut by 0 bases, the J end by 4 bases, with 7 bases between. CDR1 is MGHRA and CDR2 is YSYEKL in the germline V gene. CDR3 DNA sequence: TGCGCCAGCAGCCAAGAGCTCCAGAATCAGCCCCAGCATTTT. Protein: CASSQELQNQPQHF.